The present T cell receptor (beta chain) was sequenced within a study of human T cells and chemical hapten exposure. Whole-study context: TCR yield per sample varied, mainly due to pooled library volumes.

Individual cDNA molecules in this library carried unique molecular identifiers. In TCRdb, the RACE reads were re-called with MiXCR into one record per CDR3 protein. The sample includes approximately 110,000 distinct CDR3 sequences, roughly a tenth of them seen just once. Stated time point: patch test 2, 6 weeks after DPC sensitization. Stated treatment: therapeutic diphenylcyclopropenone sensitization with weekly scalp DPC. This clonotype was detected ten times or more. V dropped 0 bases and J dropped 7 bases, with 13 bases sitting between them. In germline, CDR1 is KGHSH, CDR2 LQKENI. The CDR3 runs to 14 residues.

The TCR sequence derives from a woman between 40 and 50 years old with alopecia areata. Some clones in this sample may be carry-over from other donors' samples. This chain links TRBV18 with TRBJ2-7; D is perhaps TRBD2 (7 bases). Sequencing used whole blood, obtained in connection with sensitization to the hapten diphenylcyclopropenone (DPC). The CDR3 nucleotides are TGTGCCAGCTCACCACCTGCGGGGGCGCGAGAGCAGTACTTC. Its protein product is CASSPPAGAREQYF.